Presented here are 16 T cell receptor beta chains from one specimen sequenced in a study of naive and memory T cell subsets. The beta constant-region primer was an equimolar mix of two oligonucleotides covering TRBC1 and TRBC2. TCRdb reprocessed the UMI-ligation and nested PCR reads via MiXCR and lists one record per CDR3 protein. The sample carries approximately 82,000 distinct CDR3 sequences, 5.5% to 8.5% recorded once. The sample comprised central memory CD4+ T cells from blood. The receptors were sampled from a human donor in good health.

This clonotype was observed many times. J is TRBJ2-7 and V is TRBV27; D remains ambiguous. CDR3 length: 14 amino acids. V was cut by 7 bases and J by 0 bases, with 13 bases left in between. CDR1 is MNHEY and CDR2 is SMNVEV in the germline V gene (reference sequence). CDR3 DNA sequence: TGTGCCAGCAAGCCGCTACAAAGCTCCTACGAGCAGTACTTC. It translates to CASKPLQSSYEQYF.

Many counts were recorded for this clonotype. V gene TRBV6-5 combines with J gene TRBJ2-5; the D gene is possibly TRBD2 (6 bases). Germline CDR1 reads MNHEY; CDR2 reads SVGAGI. Trimming left V 6 bases short and J 2 bases short, with 10 bases between. The CDR3 spans 13 residues. The CDR3 DNA follows: TGTGCCAGCAGCCGGGACTCGCAAGAGACCCAGTACTTC. Translation: CASSRDSQETQYF.

There are a few counts of this clonotype. V is TRBV7-3 and J is TRBJ2-1; possible D gene TRBD2, 6 bases. CDR3 length: 13 amino acids. Trimming removed 3 bases from V and 7 bases from J, with 10 bases in between. Germline V gene lookup returns CDR1 SGHTA and CDR2 FQGTGA. CDR3 protein: CASSFNRGNEQFF. In nucleotides, the CDR3 is TGTGCCAGCAGCTTTAACCGGGGGAATGAGCAGTTCTTC. The whole variable domain, filled in from reference TRBV7-3 and TRBJ2-1, reads GAGVSQTPSNKVTEKGKYVELRCDPISGHTALYWYRQSLGQGPEFLIYFQGTGAADDSGLPNDRFFAVRPEGSVSTLKIQRTERGDSAVYLCASSFNRGNEQFFGPGTRLTVL.

This chain links TRBV2 with TRBJ2-3; D remains ambiguous. The germline CDR1 and CDR2 sequences are SNHLY and FYNNEI. The CDR3 is 13 amino acids. The V end lost 3 bases, the J end lost 0 bases, and 4 bases lay between the germline ends. CDR3 residues: CASSEDSTDTQYF. For the CDR3, the DNA is TGTGCCAGCAGTGAGGACAGCACAGATACGCAGTATTTT.

This clonotype was recorded many times. The V call is TRBV30, the J call TRBJ2-5, with no clear D. Germline CDR1 GTSNPN, CDR2 SVGIG (reference sequence). The V and J ends lost 1 base and 0 bases respectively, with 9 bases between them. The CDR3 has 14 residues. This chain's CDR3 is CAWSGHPYQETQYF. The CDR3 nucleotides are TGTGCCTGGAGTGGCCATCCGTACCAAGAGACCCAGTACTTC.

This clonotype appeared a few times. The chain has TRBV7-2 and TRBJ1-2; D might be TRBD1 (6 bases). Trimming shortened V by 5 bases and J by 7 bases, and 26 bases separated the two germline ends. The germline gives CDR1 SGHTA, CDR2 FQGNSA. This CDR3 comprises 17 residues. CDR3 sequence reads: CASSPRGGAGMRPGYTF. In DNA form, the CDR3 reads TGTGCCAGCAGCCCTAGGGGGGGGGCAGGTATGCGGCCTGGCTACACCTTC.

This clonotype was counted a few times. The J gene is TRBJ1-5, the V gene TRBV5-6; TRBD1 aligns across 10 bases. The CDR3 length is 18 residues. The V and J ends lost 5 bases and 0 bases, in that order; junction bases with no gene match: 11. Looked up from germline, CDR1 is SGHDT and CDR2 is YYEEEE. DNA for the CDR3: TGTGCCAGCAGTCAGGGGACAGGGGATCTACATAGCAATCAGCCCCAGCATTTT. As protein: CASSQGTGDLHSNQPQHF. Variable domain in full (rest from reference TRBV5-6 and TRBJ1-5): DAGVTQSPTHLIKTRGQQVTLRCSPKSGHDTVSWYQQALGQGPQFIFQYYEEEERQRGNFPDRFSGHQFPNYSSELNVNALLLGDSALYLCASSQGTGDLHSNQPQHFGDGTRLSIL.

CDR3 DNA: TGTGCCTGGAGTACCCAGCGCGGGGAGCTGTTTTTT. This translates into CAWSTQRGELFF. The rearrangement joins TRBV30 to TRBJ2-2; D is ambiguous. Germline V gene lookup returns CDR1 GTSNPN and CDR2 SVGIG (reference sequence). The V end was cut by 2 bases, the J end by 7 bases, with 8 bases between. This CDR3 is built from 12 residues.

This rearrangement joins TRBV20-1 to TRBJ2-5; 7 bases line up with TRBD1. V was pared by 3 bases and J by 4 bases, with 2 bases of the junction left unmatched. The CDR3 covers 12 residues. From germline, CDR1 is DFQATT and CDR2 SNEGSKA (reference sequence). The CDR3 reads CSASTGAETQYF. CDR3 nucleotides: TGCAGTGCTAGTACAGGGGCAGAGACCCAGTACTTC.

This rearrangement joins TRBV7-2 to TRBJ2-7, with D hard to call. In germline, CDR1 is SGHTA, CDR2 FQGNSA. The CDR3 has 13 residues. V lost 5 bases to trimming and J lost 1 base, with 9 bases between them. CDR3 nucleotides: TGTGCCAGCAGCCGACCGCATTCCTACGAGCAGTACTTC. Encoded protein: CASSRPHSYEQYF.

This clonotype was detected only a few times. The J gene is TRBJ2-1, the V gene TRBV11-2; D gene uncertain. Trimming left V 1 base short and J 7 bases short, with 11 bases between. CDR3 length: 14 amino acids. CDR1 and CDR2 from the germline V gene are SGHAT and FQNNGV. The CDR3 coding sequence is TGTGCCAGCAGCTTAGGGGGTCGGGCGAATGAGCAGTTCTTC. It translates to CASSLGGRANEQFF.

The sample holds a few counts of this clonotype. This chain joins TRBV4-3 and TRBJ2-3; no clear D gene. Germline lookup yields CDR1 LGHNA and CDR2 YSLEER. This CDR3 is 16 amino acids long. The V end lost 4 bases, the J end lost 1 base, and 15 bases lay between the germline ends. CDR3 amino acids: CASSPEWGFGTDTQYF. Written as DNA, the CDR3 is TGCGCCAGCAGCCCTGAATGGGGTTTTGGCACAGATACGCAGTATTTT.

This chain uses TRBV14 with TRBJ1-3; tentative D call: TRBD1 (6 bases). This CDR3 is 16 amino acids long. V was clipped by 4 bases and J by 2 bases, with 15 bases between them. From germline, CDR1 is SGHDN and CDR2 FVKESK. The CDR3, as DNA: TGTGCCAGCAGCCTAACCAGGGGTGTAGCTGGAAACACCATATATTTT. Protein sequence: CASSLTRGVAGNTIYF. Full variable domain (remainder filled in from reference TRBV14 and TRBJ1-3): EAGVTQFPSHSVIEKGQTVTLRCDPISGHDNLYWYRRVMGKEIKFLLHFVKESKQDESGMPNNRFLAERTGGTYSTLKVQPAELEDSGVYFCASSLTRGVAGNTIYFGEGSWLTVV.

A few counts support this clonotype. This chain connects TRBV7-3 to TRBJ2-6; TRBD1 agrees at 7 bases. Germline CDR1 SGHTA, CDR2 FQGTGA. The CDR3 is 18 residues long. V shed 0 bases, J shed 0 bases, and the junction held 5 bases outside the gene matches. Here the CDR3 DNA reads TGTGCCAGCAGCTTAACATCAGGACAGGTCTCTGGGGCCAACGTCCTGACTTTC. Amino acids: CASSLTSGQVSGANVLTF. Complete variable domain (other parts from reference TRBV7-3 and TRBJ2-6): GAGVSQTPSNKVTEKGKYVELRCDPISGHTALYWYRQSLGQGPEFLIYFQGTGAADDSGLPNDRFFAVRPEGSVSTLKIQRTERGDSAVYLCASSLTSGQVSGANVLTFGAGSRLTVL.

At least ten counts were recorded for this clonotype. The rearrangement uses TRBV12-3 or TRBV12-4 and TRBJ1-1; D is undetermined. Trimming removed 7 bases at V and 0 bases at J, with 6 bases between. The CDR3 length is 12 residues. CDR3 in amino acids: CASTWMNTEAFF. CDR3 nucleotides: TGTGCCAGCACCTGGATGAACACTGAAGCTTTCTTT.

This clonotype was recorded many times. This CDR3 is CSVRDYGNEQYF. Written as DNA, the CDR3 is TGCAGCGTTAGGGACTACGGGAACGAGCAGTACTTC. The chain joins TRBV29-1 to TRBJ2-7, with 7 bases aligning to TRBD2. Germline CDR1 and CDR2: SQVTM and ANQGSEA. V was clipped by 5 bases and J by 5 bases; unmatched bases: 6. This CDR3 is 12 amino acids long.